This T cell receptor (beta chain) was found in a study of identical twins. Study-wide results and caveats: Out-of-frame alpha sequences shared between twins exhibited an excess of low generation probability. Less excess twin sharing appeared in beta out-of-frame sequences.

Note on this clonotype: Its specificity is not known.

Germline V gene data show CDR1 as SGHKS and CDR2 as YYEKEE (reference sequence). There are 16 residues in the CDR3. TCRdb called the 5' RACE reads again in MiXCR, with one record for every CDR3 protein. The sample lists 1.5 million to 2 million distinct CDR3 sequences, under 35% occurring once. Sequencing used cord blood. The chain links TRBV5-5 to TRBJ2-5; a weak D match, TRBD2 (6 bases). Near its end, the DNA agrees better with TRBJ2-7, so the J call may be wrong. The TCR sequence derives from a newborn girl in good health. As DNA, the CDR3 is TGTGCCAGCAGCTTGGGTACCATGGTTTGGGAGGACGAGCAGTACTTC. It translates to CASSLGTMVWEDEQYF.